This TCR beta chain is drawn from a study of vaccination and CD4 T cells after COVID-19. About the research overall: SARS-CoV-2 had been detected by nasal swab PCR in convalescent patients; nine were mild, one severe. Investigators stimulated cells with overlapping spike peptides drawn from SARS-CoV-2, HCoV-NL63, HCoV-OC43 and HCoV-229E.

On this clonotype itself: Its cognate antigen is unknown. One end of the junction varies from germline; a read error may be responsible.

Study-level points and caveats: SARS-CoV-2-reactive clonotype medians increased from around 20 to 38, not significantly.

Sequencing of the DNA from cultured CD4+ T cells was carried out with the Oncomine TCR Beta short-read assay. Scientists extracted genomic DNA from CD4+ T cells grown in culture. In TCRdb, the PCR reads were re-called with MiXCR into one record per CDR3 protein. The profile covers fewer than 20,000 distinct CDR3 sequences, with approximately 48% appearing a single time and 4.5% to 5.5% taken by the ten largest. This CDR3 region has 15 residues. Looked up from germline, CDR1 is SGHTA and CDR2 is FQGNSA. Treatment described: roughly nine-day PBMC culture with coronavirus spike peptide pools or control peptides (ViraFEST assay).

The source is a human donor who had recovered from COVID-19. This sample comprised CD4+ T cells from blood, cultured in vitro, obtained before SARS-CoV-2 vaccination. The chain combines TRBV7-2 with TRBJ2-3; D tentatively reads TRBD1 or TRBD2 (5 bases each). The CDR3 spells CASSSRTPSTGTQYF. Written as DNA, the CDR3 is TGTGCCAGCAGCTCCCGTACACCTAGCACAGGTACGCAGTATTTT.